This TCR beta chain was retrieved from a study of T cell responses to AZD1222 COVID-19 vaccine. Study results and caveats: Clonal diversity may have been underestimated in mostly white British donors. The peak T cell response came first, and repertoires were sampled only after it.

TCRdb's table, derived via immunoSEQ multiplex PCR, lists solely in-frame clones and lacks some. The sample holds roughly 140,000 clones; 92% are singletons and the top ten take approximately 3.4%. Concerning this clone itself: What it binds is unknown.

Germline V gene data show CDR1 as SEHNR and CDR2 as FQNEAQ (reference sequence). CDR3 length equals 14 residues. The V gene lost 6 bases and the J gene lost 4 bases, with 15 bases spanning the gap. The rearrangement joins TRBV7-9 to TRBJ1-2; D is uncertain. Specimen: peripheral blood, collected 28 days after the second AZD1222 dose. This TCR was recovered from an adult who received the AZD1222 COVID-19 vaccine. The CDR3 nucleotides read TGTGCCAGCAGTCCCAGCATACCCTTCTATGGCTACACCTTC. This codes for CASSPSIPFYGYTF.